This T cell receptor beta chain was captured by sequencing in a study of identical twins. Using its own MiXCR run on the 5' RACE reads, TCRdb lists one record per CDR3 protein. Among fewer than 650,000 distinct CDR3 sequences listed, about 7.6% were seen once. Trimming cost V 3 bases and J 0 bases, with 12 bases left between them. Germline-derived CDR1 and CDR2 are KGHDR and SFDVKD. This CDR3 is 16 amino acids long. These data were likewise used in another study, on yellow fever vaccine responses in identical twins.

Input material: PBMCs. This rearrangement joins TRBV24-1 to TRBJ2-3, with a tentative D call TRBD1 (6 bases). This clonotype was sampled from a woman between 18 and 29 years old in good health. The DNA for the CDR3 is TGTGCCACCAGTGATCGGTGGACAGCTAGCACAGATACGCAGTATTTT. The encoded protein is CATSDRWTASTDTQYF.